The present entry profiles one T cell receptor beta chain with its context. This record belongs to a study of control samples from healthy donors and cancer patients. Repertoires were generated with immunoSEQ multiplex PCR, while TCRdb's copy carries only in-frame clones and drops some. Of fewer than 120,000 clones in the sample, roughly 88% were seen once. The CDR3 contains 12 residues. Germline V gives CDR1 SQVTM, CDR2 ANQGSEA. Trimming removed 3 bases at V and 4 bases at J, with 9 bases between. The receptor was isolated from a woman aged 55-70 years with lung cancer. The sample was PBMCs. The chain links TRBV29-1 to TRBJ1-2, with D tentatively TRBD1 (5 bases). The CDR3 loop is CSVEGEAYGYTF. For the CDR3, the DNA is TGCAGCGTTGAGGGGGAGGCCTATGGCTACACCTTC.